The rows below give T cell receptor beta chains drawn from one sample of a study of blood T cell repertoires in COVID-19. TCRdb's table, derived via immunoSEQ multiplex PCR, lists solely in-frame clones and lacks some. The sample holds approximately 400,000 clones, 89% seen once. Material for sequencing was peripheral blood. These receptors were obtained from a man in his forties with acute or convalescent COVID-19. The conserved cysteine and the conserved F or W are not part of the CDR3 here.

>11|TRBV30|TRBJ2-7
AWSATSGREQY
>11|TRBV7-2|TRBJ1-5
ASSVQPGETGH
>9|TRBV30|TRBJ2-1
AWSVRDEQF
>14|TRBV29-1|TRBJ2-1
SVEDRTSRLNNEQF
>12|TRBV9|TRBJ2-3
ASGRAGGDGTQY
>16|TRBV12-5|TRBJ1-5
ASGLSRWDRESNQPQH
>14|TRBV20-1|TRBJ2-3
SASQSRRLATDTQY
>12|TRBV6-5|TRBJ2-2
ASTWGQNTGELF
>15|TRBV27|TRBJ1-2
ASSLTLWTGVNYGYT
>11|TRBV18|TRBJ2-7
ASSPTGVYEQY
>14|TRBV28|TRBJ2-5
ASSPQLVRGRETQY
>14|TRBV19|TRBJ1-3
ASSVQGANSGNTIY
>15|TRBV7-8|TRBJ1-6
ASSFGQANSYNSPLH
>13|TRBV6-5|TRBJ1-3
ASSSPTGAGNTIY
>12|TRBV6-5|TRBJ1-2
ASSYQIDNYGYT